Listed here is a single T cell receptor (beta chain). The antigen is not known. The assay was immunoSEQ multiplex PCR, and TCRdb's table has in-frame clones only and misses some. Among about 170,000 clones listed, 65% to 90% were seen once. The sample comes from a study of cytomegalovirus exposure and HLA in healthy donors. Findings and limits, study-wide: In a later analysis, first-cohort TCR clusters were found to tend to co-occur in the 95 to 150 validation repertoires. Associated with cytomegalovirus, according to the listing, were 150 to 200 TCR beta chains.

The CDR3 is made up of 16 amino acids. Sequencing used PBMCs. The V and J genes are TRBV12-1 and TRBJ2-7; TRBD1, the D gene given by the table, was not confirmed from the DNA. TRBV12-1 is annotated as a pseudogene. This clonotype was sampled from a woman aged 18-29 years in good health and CMV-seronegative. Here the CDR3 DNA reads TGTGCCAGCAGCCTTTATTCATTTGGGACACACTACGAGCAGTACTTC. Amino acid sequence: CASSLYSFGTHYEQYF.